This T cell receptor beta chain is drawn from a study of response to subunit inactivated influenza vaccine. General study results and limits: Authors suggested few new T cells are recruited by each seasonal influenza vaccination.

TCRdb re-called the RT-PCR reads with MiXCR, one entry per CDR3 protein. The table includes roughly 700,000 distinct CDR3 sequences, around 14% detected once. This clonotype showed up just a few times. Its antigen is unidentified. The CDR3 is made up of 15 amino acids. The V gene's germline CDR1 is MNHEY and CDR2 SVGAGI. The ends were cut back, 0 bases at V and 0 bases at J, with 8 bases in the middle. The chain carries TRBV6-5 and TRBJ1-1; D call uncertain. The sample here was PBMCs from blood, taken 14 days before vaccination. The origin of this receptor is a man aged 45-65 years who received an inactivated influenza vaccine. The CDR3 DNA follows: TGTGCCAGCAGTTACTCGGGAGTGATGAACACTGAAGCTTTCTTT. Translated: CASSYSGVMNTEAFF.